This TCR beta chain is drawn from a study of cytomegalovirus exposure and HLA in healthy donors. Overall study results and limits: In a later analysis, the majority of CMV-associated beta chains seemingly showed HLA restriction. Specific recognition of CMV antigens was confirmed in vitro for a few chains (all CMV-associated). With high specificity and sensitivity, the classifier reportedly diagnosed cytomegalovirus status. With later analysis, a missense DCLRE1C variant became linked to TCR beta V- and J-gene trimming.

Remarks on this clone: The antigen remains unidentified.

PCR involved 60 Vbeta and 13 Jbeta primers. TCRdb's table, derived via immunoSEQ multiplex PCR, lists solely in-frame clones and lacks some. Seen here are about 150,000 clones, 60% to 70% observed once, and the top ten hold 6% to 8.5%. Germline-derived CDR1 and CDR2 are SGDLS and YYNGEE. This CDR3 spans 14 amino acids. Trimming cost V 4 bases and J 5 bases, with 14 bases left between them. V gene TRBV9 combines with J gene TRBJ2-3; maybe TRBD1 (6 bases). The TCR originated in a woman in her sixties or seventies in good health and CMV-seropositive. What was sequenced was PBMCs. The DNA of the CDR3 is TGTGCCAGCAGCATCACTCACAGGGAAGATACGCAGTATTTT. Protein: CASSITHREDTQYF.